This entry concerns a single T cell receptor (beta chain). Germline V CDR1 and CDR2: MNHEY, SVGAGI. The CDR3 spans 15 residues. Trimming took off 2 bases at V and 4 bases at J, with 15 bases between the two ends. This sample was included in a study of blood T cell repertoires in COVID-19. Study-wide background: Researchers got acute and convalescent COVID-19 samples from the United States, Italy and Spain. Sources were T cells, B-cell-depleted T cells, or PBMCs; the material itself was cDNA or gDNA.

Study processing details: Estimation of nucleated cell counts was performed using reference gene primer amplification. The method was immunoSEQ multiplex PCR; TCRdb's version includes in-frame clones alone and lacks a portion of them. V, J and clone size derive from that table, while D and trimming were established from the DNA sequence. The sample includes just under 95,000 clones, about four fifths of them seen just once. This chain joins TRBV6-5 and TRBJ2-7; D ambiguous. The sample comprised peripheral blood. This receptor was taken from a human donor in a cohort sampled during active COVID-19. DNA for the CDR3: TGTGCCAGCAGTTACGGTTCGACGGCTAGGTACGAGCAGTACTTC. This gives the protein CASSYGSTARYEQYF.